This T cell receptor beta chain was identified during a study of blood T cell repertoires in COVID-19. V shed 0 bases and J shed 2 bases, with 3 bases lying between them. Germline values: CDR1 SGHDT, CDR2 YYEEEE. There are 12 residues in the CDR3. Original handling: Estimates of nucleated cell counts were drawn from the amplification of reference gene primers. Profiling relied on immunoSEQ multiplex PCR, and the TCRdb table lists in-frame clones only, not all of them. D and trimming come from the DNA, and the V and J calls and clone size come from that table. The sample records about 120,000 clones, roughly 83% being singletons. This clone appeared a few times.

The rearrangement joins TRBV5-6 to TRBJ2-7; D gene unclear. What was sequenced was peripheral blood. The TCR sequence derives from a man younger than 45 with acute or convalescent COVID-19. DNA of the CDR3: TGTGCCAGCAGCTTGGGAGCCTACGAGCAGTACGTC. Protein sequence: CASSLGAYEQYV.